These 23 T cell receptor beta chains came from one sample sequenced in a study of PD-1 blockade in classical Hodgkin lymphoma. Documented time point: cycle 4 day 1 (C4D1), after 6 weeks of nivolumab. Following autologous stem cell transplantation, relapse occurred in every patient, and exposure to brentuximab vedotin varied. Thawed PBMCs underwent magnetic negative selection to yield purified CD4+ T cells. This table comes from immunoSEQ multiplex PCR, and its TCRdb copy is limited to in-frame clones, with some not included. The profile shows 25,000 to 35,000 clones, approximately 89% of them singletons. Here the sequenced sample was CD4+ T cells from blood, taken before the fourth cycle of nivolumab. The source is a human donor with classical Hodgkin lymphoma.

The chain is built from TRBV27 and TRBJ1-1, with TRBD1 matching over 7 bases. The CDR3 spans 15 residues. The germline V gene encodes CDR1 MNHEY and CDR2 SMNVEV (reference sequence). The junction had 6 bases not matched to a gene; V was cut back by 5 bases and J by 0 bases. The CDR3 DNA follows: TGTGCCAGCAGTCTCACTGACAGGGTGAACACTGAAGCTTTCTTT. This translates into CASSLTDRVNTEAFF.

The V and J genes are TRBV7-9 and TRBJ2-6; the D is unclear. The CDR3 sequence is 15 residues long. CDR1 SEHNR and CDR2 FQNEAQ come from the germline V gene (reference sequence). V shed 2 bases and J shed 0 bases, with 5 bases lying between them. CDR3 amino acids: CASSLPFSGANVLTF. The CDR3 DNA reads as TGTGCCAGCAGCTTACCCTTCTCTGGGGCCAACGTCCTGACTTTC.

The V and J genes are TRBV7-2 and TRBJ1-1, with unresolved D. Trimming removed 0 bases from V and 8 bases from J, with 10 bases in between. The length of the CDR3 is 13 residues. In germline, CDR1 is SGHTA, CDR2 FQGNSA. The DNA of the CDR3 is TGTGCCAGCAGCTTAGCCTCCCGGGGAGAAGCTTTCTTT. Amino acid sequence: CASSLASRGEAFF.

The V and J genes are TRBV7-2 and TRBJ1-1, with D maybe TRBD1 (5 bases). Germline V gene data show CDR1 as SGHTA and CDR2 as FQGNSA. V lost 5 bases and J lost 0, with 7 bases in between. The CDR3 totals 13 residues. CDR3 nucleotide sequence: TGTGCCAGCAGCCGCAGGGTGAACACTGAAGCTTTCTTT. Protein product: CASSRRVNTEAFF. The full variable domain, with the rest looked up from reference TRBV7-2 and TRBJ1-1, is GAGVSQSPSNKVTEKGKDVELRCDPISGHTALYWYRQSLGQGLEFLIYFQGNSAPDKSGLPSDRFSAERTGGSVSTLTIQRTQQEDSAVYLCASSRRVNTEAFFGQGTRLTVV.

The genes are TRBV10-3 and TRBJ1-4, with 7 bases fitting TRBD1. The CDR3 is 15 amino acids. Germline-derived CDR1 and CDR2 are ENHRY and SYGVKD. V shed 6 bases, J shed 6 bases, and the junction held 10 bases outside the gene matches. CDR3 loop: CAISPQGGKDEKLFF. The CDR3 DNA follows: TGTGCCATCAGCCCGCAGGGGGGGAAAGATGAAAAACTGTTTTTT.

This chain connects TRBV7-9 to TRBJ2-7, with 7 bases matching TRBD1. Germline V gene lookup returns CDR1 SEHNR and CDR2 FQNEAQ (reference sequence). This CDR3 is 15 amino acids long. V shed 5 bases, J shed 1 base, and the junction held 8 bases outside the gene matches. This chain's CDR3 is CASSTRDSPSYEQYF. The CDR3 DNA follows: TGTGCCAGCAGCACCCGGGACAGTCCATCCTACGAGCAGTACTTC.

J is TRBJ1-5 and V is TRBV2; D possibly corresponds to TRBD1 (5 bases). Germline CDR1 and CDR2: SNHLY and FYNNEI. V dropped 6 bases and J dropped 5 bases, with 11 bases sitting between them. The CDR3 sequence is 13 residues long. The CDR3 DNA follows: TGTGCCAGCAGCGGACACCTGGATCAGCCCCAGCATTTT. Protein product: CASSGHLDQPQHF.

This clone was observed a handful of times. The chain is built from TRBV12-5 and TRBJ2-7, with D possibly TRBD2 on 6 matching bases. Trimming pared 3 bases from V and 0 bases from J, leaving 9 bases between. This CDR3 is built from 14 residues. Germline CDR1 and CDR2: LGHNT and FRNRAP. CDR3 DNA: TGTGCTAGTGGTTTTGCGGGACGCTCCTACGAGCAGTACTTC. Its translation: CASGFAGRSYEQYF.

A single count supports this clone. The chain carries TRBV21-1 and TRBJ1-1; the table calls TRBD1, which could not be checked here. TRBV21-1 is shown as a pseudogene. The length of the CDR3 is 13 residues. The CDR3 DNA sequence: TGTGCCAGCAGCAAATATGGCTTCTTGGAAGCTTTCTTT. Translating it yields CASSKYGFLEAFF.

The V call is TRBV11-2, the J call TRBJ1-1; D gene uncertain. The germline CDR1 and CDR2 sequences are SGHAT and FQNNGV. The CDR3 covers 14 residues. V lost 5 bases and J 4 bases, leaving 14 bases between the germline ends. CDR3 residues: CASSPEVRFTEAFF. The CDR3 nucleotides read TGTGCCAGCAGCCCCGAGGTTAGGTTCACTGAAGCTTTCTTT.

V usage is TRBV6-5 and J usage is TRBJ2-5, with 13 nucleotides matching TRBD2. Germline V gives CDR1 MNHEY, CDR2 SVGAGI. This CDR3 spans 14 amino acids. The junction had 2 bases not matched to a gene; V was cut back by 5 bases and J by 5 bases. This chain's CDR3 is CASSKLAGGETQYF. Here the CDR3 DNA reads TGTGCCAGCAGTAAACTAGCGGGAGGGGAGACCCAGTACTTC.

The chain links TRBV28 to TRBJ2-5; possible D gene TRBD1, 5 bases. The ends were cut back, 1 base at V and 3 bases at J, with 6 bases in the middle. Germline V gene data show CDR1 as MDHEN and CDR2 as SYDVKM. The CDR3 has 13 amino acids. CDR3 region: CASSLFREETQYF. The CDR3 DNA is TGTGCCAGCAGTTTATTCAGGGAAGAGACCCAGTACTTC.

V gene TRBV19 combines with J gene TRBJ2-3, with TRBD2 identical over 7 bases. J was trimmed by 2 bases and V by 3 bases; bases with no gene match: 5. Germline V gene lookup returns CDR1 LNHDA and CDR2 SQIVND (reference sequence). CDR3 length equals 15 residues. The CDR3 loop is CASSMRGGHTDTQYF. As DNA, the CDR3 is TGTGCCAGTAGTATGAGGGGAGGGCACACAGATACGCAGTATTTT.

This chain connects TRBV7-9 to TRBJ2-7; D may be TRBD1 (6 bases). Germline V CDR1 and CDR2: SEHNR, FQNEAQ (reference sequence). The V gene lost 1 base and the J gene lost 2 bases, with 12 bases spanning the gap. This CDR3 comprises 15 residues. CDR3 sequence reads: CASSLGSGAPYEQYF. In DNA form, the CDR3 reads TGTGCCAGCAGCTTAGGGTCAGGGGCCCCCTACGAGCAGTACTTC. The variable domain in full, completed from reference TRBV7-9 and TRBJ2-7, reads DTGVSQNPRHKITKRGQNVTFRCDPISEHNRLYWYRQTLGQGPEFLTYFQNEAQLEKSRLLSDRFSAERPKGSFSTLEIQRTEQGDSAMYLCASSLGSGAPYEQYFGPGTRLTVT.

The rearrangement links TRBV27 to TRBJ1-6, with a weak D call TRBD1 (5 bases). This CDR3 has 14 amino acids. From germline, CDR1 is MNHEY and CDR2 SMNVEV (reference sequence). Trimming left V 5 bases short and J 11 bases short, with 16 bases between. The CDR3 sequence is CASSPGARSTPLHF. The CDR3, as DNA: TGTGCCAGCAGTCCCGGGGCCAGGTCCACACCCCTCCACTTT.

The rearrangement links TRBV21-1 to TRBJ1-2. TRBV21-1 corresponds to a pseudogene. CDR3 length equals 11 residues. CDR3 DNA: TGTGCCAGCAGCAAAGATTCGGGGGCCCACTTC. It translates to CASSKDSGAHF.

V gene TRBV5-1 combines with J gene TRBJ2-3; weak D call: TRBD2 (5 bases). Germline assignment: CDR1 SGHRS and CDR2 YFSETQ. This CDR3 region has 14 residues. V gave up 4 bases and J gave up 2 bases, with 11 bases separating them. The CDR3 DNA reads as TGCGCCAGCAGCATGAGGGTTCCCACAGATACGCAGTATTTT. This translates into CASSMRVPTDTQYF.

The genes are TRBV6-6 and TRBJ1-1; D is unresolved. Germline CDR1 reads MNHNY; CDR2 reads SVGAGI (reference sequence). The CDR3 loop spans 14 amino acids. Trimming shortened V by 0 bases and J by 0 bases, and 5 bases separated the two germline ends. DNA for the CDR3: TGTGCCAGCAGTTACTCTCCTCTGAACACTGAAGCTTTCTTT. Translated: CASSYSPLNTEAFF.

This clone was detected only once. The V gene is TRBV7-9, the J gene TRBJ1-3; perhaps TRBD1 as D (6 bases). The germline CDR1 and CDR2 sequences are SEHNR and FQNEAQ (reference sequence). V was cut by 3 bases and J by 0 bases, with 9 bases left in between. The CDR3 contains 15 residues. The CDR3 is CASSFWGLSGNTIYF. In DNA form, the CDR3 reads TGTGCCAGCAGCTTTTGGGGGCTCTCTGGAAACACCATATATTTT.

V gene TRBV19 combines with J gene TRBJ2-5; weak D call: TRBD2 (5 bases). The V end was cut by 3 bases, the J end by 2 bases, with 10 bases between. This CDR3 is 14 amino acids long. Germline V gene sequence: CDR1 LNHDA, CDR2 SQIVND (reference sequence). The CDR3 bases are TGTGCCAGTAGTATTTCTCTAGCACAAGAGACCCAGTACTTC. Its protein is CASSISLAQETQYF.

The V call is TRBV14, the J call TRBJ2-5; D perhaps matches TRBD2 (6 bases). V was cut by 4 bases and J by 5 bases, with 23 bases left in between. Per the germline V gene, CDR1 is SGHDN and CDR2 is FVKESK. CDR3 size: 17 residues. The CDR3: CASSPGVGAGRRETQYF. DNA for the CDR3: TGTGCCAGCAGCCCCGGCGTGGGCGCGGGACGCCGGGAGACCCAGTACTTC.

V is TRBV11-2 and J is TRBJ1-1; TRBD1 is a possible D gene (5 bases). The CDR3 is 14 residues long. V gave up 3 bases and J gave up 0 bases, with 8 bases separating them. CDR1 and CDR2 (germline): SGHAT, FQNNGV. The CDR3 nucleotides read TGTGCCAGCAGCTTGGGACGGATGAACACTGAAGCTTTCTTT. Translating it yields CASSLGRMNTEAFF.

This clone was detected only once. The CDR3, as DNA: TGTGCCAGCAGTGATTGGAGGTCCCAAGAGACCCAGTACTTC. Residues: CASSDWRSQETQYF. The chain carries TRBV2 and TRBJ2-5; perhaps TRBD2 as D (5 bases). This CDR3 comprises 14 residues. The germline V and J ends were trimmed by 3 bases and 1 base, with 9 bases remaining between them. The germline V gene encodes CDR1 SNHLY and CDR2 FYNNEI.